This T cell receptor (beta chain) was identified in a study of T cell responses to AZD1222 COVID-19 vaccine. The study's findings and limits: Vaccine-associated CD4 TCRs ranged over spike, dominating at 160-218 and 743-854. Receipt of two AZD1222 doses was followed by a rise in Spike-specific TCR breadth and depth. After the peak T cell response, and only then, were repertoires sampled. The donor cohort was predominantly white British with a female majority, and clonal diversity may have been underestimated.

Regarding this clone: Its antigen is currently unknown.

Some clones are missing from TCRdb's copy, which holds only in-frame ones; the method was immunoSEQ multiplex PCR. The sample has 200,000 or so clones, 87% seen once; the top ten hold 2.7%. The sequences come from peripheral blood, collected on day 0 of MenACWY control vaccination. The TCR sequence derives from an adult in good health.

DNA for the CDR3: TGTGCCAGCAGCTTAGACAGCGCAGGGCCGAAATTTTACGAGCAGTACTTC. Translated, it gives CASSLDSAGPKFYEQYF. This chain uses TRBV7-9 with TRBJ2-7; a weak D match, TRBD1 (5 bases). In germline, CDR1 is SEHNR, CDR2 FQNEAQ (reference sequence). The CDR3 covers 17 residues. Trimming took off 1 base at V and 4 bases at J, with 20 bases between the two ends.